This TCR beta chain was recorded in a study of blood T cell repertoires in COVID-19. In the original analysis: Counts of nucleated cells, estimated from reference gene primer amplification, were obtained. Some clones are missing from TCRdb's copy, which holds only in-frame ones; the method was immunoSEQ multiplex PCR. From that table come the V and J calls and clone size; the DNA was used to work out D and trimming. Of tens of thousands of clones detected, 83% appear once; the ten largest clones hold about 6.9%. In germline, CDR1 is SGDLS, CDR2 YYNGEE. This CDR3 comprises 17 residues. Losses at the gene ends were 0 bases for V and 0 bases for J; bases not matched to a gene: 4.

The chain links TRBV9 to TRBJ2-3, with TRBD2 identical over 10 bases. The sample comprised peripheral blood. The clonotype comes from a man younger than 40 with COVID-19, enrolled during active disease. CDR3 DNA: TGTGCCAGCAGCGTAGGGCTAGCGGGAGCCAGCACAGATACGCAGTATTTT. It translates to CASSVGLAGASTDTQYF.